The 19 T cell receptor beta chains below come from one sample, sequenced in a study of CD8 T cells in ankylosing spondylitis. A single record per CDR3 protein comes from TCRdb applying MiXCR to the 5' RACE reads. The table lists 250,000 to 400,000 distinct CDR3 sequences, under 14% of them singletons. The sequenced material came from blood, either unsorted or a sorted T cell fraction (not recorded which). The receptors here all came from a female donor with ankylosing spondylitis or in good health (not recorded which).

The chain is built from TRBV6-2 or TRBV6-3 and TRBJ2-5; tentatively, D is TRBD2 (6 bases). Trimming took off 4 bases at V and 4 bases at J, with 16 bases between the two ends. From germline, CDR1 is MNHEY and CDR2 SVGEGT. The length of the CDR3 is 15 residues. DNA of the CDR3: TGTGCCAGCAGTTTCCCGGGACTCCCCCCAGAGACCCAGTACTTC. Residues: CASSFPGLPPETQYF.

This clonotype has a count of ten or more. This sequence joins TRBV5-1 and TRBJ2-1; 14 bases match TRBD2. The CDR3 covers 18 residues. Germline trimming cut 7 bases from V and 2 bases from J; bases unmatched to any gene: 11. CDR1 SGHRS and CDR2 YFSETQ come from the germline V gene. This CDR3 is CASATGTSGGYPYNEQFF. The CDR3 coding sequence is TGCGCCAGCGCCACCGGGACTAGCGGGGGCTATCCCTACAATGAGCAGTTCTTC.

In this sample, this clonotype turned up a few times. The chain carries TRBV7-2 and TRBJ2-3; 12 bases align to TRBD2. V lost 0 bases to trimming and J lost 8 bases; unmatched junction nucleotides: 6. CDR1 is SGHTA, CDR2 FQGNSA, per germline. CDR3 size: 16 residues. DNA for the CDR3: TGTGCCAGCAGCTTAGCTACTAGCGGGGGGAGCGGTACGCAGTATTTT. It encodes CASSLATSGGSGTQYF.

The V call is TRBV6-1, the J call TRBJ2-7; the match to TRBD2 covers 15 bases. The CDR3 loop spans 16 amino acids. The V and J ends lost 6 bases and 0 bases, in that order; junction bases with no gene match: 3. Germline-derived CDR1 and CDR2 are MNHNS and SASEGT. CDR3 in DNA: TGTGCCAGCAGGCGGACTAGCGGGAGGGCCTCCTACGAGCAGTACTTC. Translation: CASRRTSGRASYEQYF.

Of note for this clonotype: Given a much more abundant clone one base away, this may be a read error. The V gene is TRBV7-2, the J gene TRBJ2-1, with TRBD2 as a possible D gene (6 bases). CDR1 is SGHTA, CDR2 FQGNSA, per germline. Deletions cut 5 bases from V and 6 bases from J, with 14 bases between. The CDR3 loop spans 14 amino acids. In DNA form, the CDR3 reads TGTGCCAGCAGCATTACTAGGGACTGCAATGAGCAGTTCTTC. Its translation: CASSITRDCNEQFF.

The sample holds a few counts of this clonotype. In DNA form, the CDR3 reads TGCAGTGCTAGAGTTCGGGAGAACACTGAAGCTTTCTTT. Translation gives CSARVRENTEAFF. The chain recombines TRBV20-1 with TRBJ1-1; D call uncertain. Deletions cut 1 base from V and 1 base from J, with 7 bases between. The CDR3 length is 13 residues. The germline V gene encodes CDR1 DFQATT and CDR2 SNEGSKA (reference sequence).

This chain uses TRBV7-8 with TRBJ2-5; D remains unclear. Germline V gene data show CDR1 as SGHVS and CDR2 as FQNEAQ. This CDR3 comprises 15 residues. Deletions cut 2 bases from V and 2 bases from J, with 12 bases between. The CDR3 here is CASSLTRTPQETQYF. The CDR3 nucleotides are TGTGCCAGCAGCTTAACCCGGACGCCACAAGAGACCCAGTACTTC.

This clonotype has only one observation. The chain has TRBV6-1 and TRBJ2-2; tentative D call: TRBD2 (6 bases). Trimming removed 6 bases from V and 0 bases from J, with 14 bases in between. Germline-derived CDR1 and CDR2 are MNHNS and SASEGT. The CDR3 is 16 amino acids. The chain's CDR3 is CASSQLAPTNTGELFF. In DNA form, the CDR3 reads TGTGCCAGCAGCCAACTAGCTCCCACGAACACCGGGGAGCTGTTTTTT.

For the CDR3, the DNA is TGTGCCAGCAGTTACGGGACTAGCGGGAGCAATACGCAGTATTTT. This encodes CASSYGTSGSNTQYF. The chain recombines TRBV6-2 or TRBV6-3 with TRBJ2-3, with 14 bases aligning to TRBD2. There are 15 residues in the CDR3. CDR1 is MNHEY and CDR2 is SVGEGT in the germline V gene. V shed 2 bases, J shed 7 bases, and the junction held 2 bases outside the gene matches.

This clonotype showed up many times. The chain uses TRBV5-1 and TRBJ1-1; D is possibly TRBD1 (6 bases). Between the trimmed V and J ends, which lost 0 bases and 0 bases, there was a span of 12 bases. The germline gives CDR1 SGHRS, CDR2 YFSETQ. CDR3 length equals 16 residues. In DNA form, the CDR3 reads TGCGCCAGCAGCTTGGGGGGGCGTGTATTGAACACTGAAGCTTTCTTT. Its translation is CASSLGGRVLNTEAFF.

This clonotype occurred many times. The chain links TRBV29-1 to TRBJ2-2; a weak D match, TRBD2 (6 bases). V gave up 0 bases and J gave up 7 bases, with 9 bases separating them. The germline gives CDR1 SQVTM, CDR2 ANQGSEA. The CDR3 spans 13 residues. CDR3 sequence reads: CSVEDRGGGELFF. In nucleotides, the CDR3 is TGCAGCGTTGAAGATCGGGGAGGCGGGGAGCTGTTTTTT.

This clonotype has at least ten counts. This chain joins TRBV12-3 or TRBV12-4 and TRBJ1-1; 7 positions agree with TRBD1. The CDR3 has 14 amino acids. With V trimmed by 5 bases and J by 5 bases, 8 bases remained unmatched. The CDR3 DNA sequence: TGTGCCAGCAGTGGGGCCAGGGGGAGGACTGAAGCTTTCTTT. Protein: CASSGARGRTEAFF.

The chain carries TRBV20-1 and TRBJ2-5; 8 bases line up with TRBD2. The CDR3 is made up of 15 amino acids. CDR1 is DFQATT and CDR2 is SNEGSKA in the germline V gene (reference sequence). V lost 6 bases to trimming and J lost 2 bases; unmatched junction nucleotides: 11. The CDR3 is CSAPPGSGVQETQYF. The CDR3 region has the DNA TGCAGTGCGCCACCGGGTAGCGGGGTACAAGAGACCCAGTACTTC.

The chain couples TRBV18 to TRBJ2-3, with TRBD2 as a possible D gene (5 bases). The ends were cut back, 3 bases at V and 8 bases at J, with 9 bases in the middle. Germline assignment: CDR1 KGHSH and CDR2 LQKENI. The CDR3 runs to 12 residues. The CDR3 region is CASSPEESTQYF. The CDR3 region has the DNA TGTGCCAGCTCACCGGAGGAGTCTACGCAGTATTTT.

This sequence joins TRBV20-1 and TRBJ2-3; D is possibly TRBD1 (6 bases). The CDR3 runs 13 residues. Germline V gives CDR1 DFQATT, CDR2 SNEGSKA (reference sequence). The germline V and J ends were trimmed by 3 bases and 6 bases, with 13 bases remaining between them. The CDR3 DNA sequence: TGCAGTGCTAGCCGACAGGTGGGGGATACGCAGTATTTT. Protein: CSASRQVGDTQYF.

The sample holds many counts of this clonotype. CDR3 sequence: CASSDLGGGETQYF. The CDR3 DNA sequence: TGCGCCAGCAGCGACCTTGGCGGGGGAGAGACCCAGTACTTC. V is TRBV5-1 and J is TRBJ2-5; 7 nucleotides match TRBD2. In germline, CDR1 is SGHRS, CDR2 YFSETQ. J lost 4 bases, V lost 4 bases, and 7 bases had no gene match. The CDR3 covers 14 residues. Full variable domain (missing parts from reference TRBV5-1 and TRBJ2-5): KAGVTQTPRYLIKTRGQQVTLSCSPISGHRSVSWYQQTPGQGLQFLFEYFSETQRNKGNFPGRFSGRQFSNSRSEMNVSTLELGDSALYLCASSDLGGGETQYFGPGTRLLVL.

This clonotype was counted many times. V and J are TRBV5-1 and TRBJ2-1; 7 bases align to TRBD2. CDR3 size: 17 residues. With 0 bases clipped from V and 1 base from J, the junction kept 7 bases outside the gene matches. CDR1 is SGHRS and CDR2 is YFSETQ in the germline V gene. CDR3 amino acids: CASSLARQGGSYNEQFF. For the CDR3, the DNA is TGCGCCAGCAGCTTGGCAAGGCAGGGAGGGTCCTACAATGAGCAGTTCTTC.

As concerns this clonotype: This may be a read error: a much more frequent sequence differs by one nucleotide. The CDR3 sequence: CVSTMSGNQETQYF. In DNA form, the CDR3 reads TGTGTCAGCACCATGAGCGGGAATCAAGAGACCCAGTACTTC. The V and J genes are TRBV7-9 and TRBJ2-5, with 7 bases that match TRBD2. The CDR3 sequence is 14 residues long. Germline loops: CDR1 SEHNR, CDR2 FQNEAQ (reference sequence).

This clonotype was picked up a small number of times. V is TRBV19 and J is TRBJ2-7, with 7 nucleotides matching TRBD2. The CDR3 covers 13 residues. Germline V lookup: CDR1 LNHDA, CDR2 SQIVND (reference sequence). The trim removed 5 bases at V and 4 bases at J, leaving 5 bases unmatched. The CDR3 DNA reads TGTGCCAGTAGTGCGGGGGAGAGGTACGAGCAGTACTTC. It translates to CASSAGERYEQYF. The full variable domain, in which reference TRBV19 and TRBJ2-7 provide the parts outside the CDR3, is DGGITQSPKYLFRKEGQNVTLSCEQNLNHDAMYWYRQDPGQGLRLIYYSQIVNDFQKGDIAEGYSVSREKKESFPLTVTSAQKNPTAFYLCASSAGERYEQYFGPGTRLTVT.